These 25 T cell receptor beta chains share one sample of origin, sequenced in a study of OX40 agonist ivuxolimab in advanced cancers. Produced via immunoSEQ multiplex PCR; TCRdb's table is partial and in-frame only. The sample holds roughly 8,600 clones, over 70% seen once. The source was CD4+ or CD8+ T cells sorted from blood, collected in a trial of the OX40 agonist ivuxolimab. Source of these receptors: an adult with an advanced solid tumor such as melanoma, head and neck, liver or kidney cancer.

This clone qualifies as medium-sized. The chain links TRBV6-5 to TRBJ2-7; tentatively, D is TRBD1 or TRBD2 (5 bases each). Trimming took off 4 bases at V and 2 bases at J, with 9 bases between the two ends. CDR3 length: 13 residues. Looked up from germline, CDR1 is MNHEY and CDR2 is SVGAGI. CDR3 region: CASSSGLTYEQYF. CDR3 DNA sequence: TGTGCCAGCAGTTCGGGGCTTACCTACGAGCAGTACTTC.

The chain employs TRBV5-1 and TRBJ2-7; D is ambiguous. CDR1 and CDR2 from the germline V gene are SGHRS and YFSETQ. The CDR3 extends over 14 amino acids. Between the trimmed V and J ends, which lost 2 bases and 1 base, there was a span of 10 bases. CDR3 nucleotide sequence: TGCGCCAGCAGCTTAGGAGATACTTCCTACGAGCAGTACTTC. Translation: CASSLGDTSYEQYF.

The V gene is TRBV7-8, the J gene TRBJ2-1; D may be TRBD1 (5 bases). This CDR3 has 13 residues. Between the trimmed V and J ends, which lost 2 bases and 10 bases, there was a span of 12 bases. Germline CDR1 reads SGHVS; CDR2 reads FQNEAQ. CDR3 region: CASSLQGVWEQFF. In DNA form, the CDR3 reads TGTGCCAGCAGCTTACAAGGGGTCTGGGAGCAGTTCTTC.

The V and J genes are TRBV25-1 and TRBJ2-3; no clear D. CDR1 and CDR2 (germline): MGHDK, SYGVNS. V shed 5 bases and J shed 2 bases, with 11 bases lying between them. The length of the CDR3 is 14 residues. The CDR3 spells CASSWHTSTDTQYF. CDR3 in DNA: TGTGCCAGCAGTTGGCACACCTCCACAGATACGCAGTATTTT.

J is TRBJ2-7 and V is TRBV4-2, with 7 bases aligning to TRBD2. The ends lost 0 bases at V and 7 bases at J; junction bases unmatched: 3. Germline CDR1 is LGHNA and CDR2 is YNFKEQ. CDR3 length equals 13 residues. CDR3 protein: CASSQESGEEQYF. The DNA of the CDR3 is TGTGCCAGCAGCCAAGAGAGCGGGGAAGAGCAGTACTTC.

CDR3 region: CASSPAGGDGYTF. The CDR3 bases are TGTGCCAGCAGCCCTGCCGGAGGGGATGGCTACACCTTC. The chain joins TRBV11-2 to TRBJ1-2, with D perhaps matching TRBD1 (5 bases). V was cut by 5 bases and J by 6 bases, with 13 bases left in between. Germline lookup yields CDR1 SGHAT and CDR2 FQNNGV. The CDR3 is made up of 13 amino acids.

By sample fraction, this clone is medium-sized. The chain uses TRBV29-1 and TRBJ1-1; D is ambiguous. The germline CDR1 and CDR2 sequences are SQVTM and ANQGSEA. The CDR3 runs 11 residues. V dropped 2 bases and J dropped 8 bases, with 9 bases sitting between them. CDR3 sequence reads: CSVERNREAFF. The CDR3 bases are TGCAGCGTTGAACGGAACCGCGAAGCTTTCTTT.

The CDR3 reads CASSRGQGAREQFF. In DNA, the CDR3 is TGCGCCAGCAGCCGCGGACAGGGGGCGCGCGAGCAGTTCTTC. The chain is built from TRBV4-1 and TRBJ2-1; 11 bases align to TRBD1. The CDR3 loop spans 14 amino acids. Germline trimming cut 4 bases from V and 10 bases from J; bases unmatched to any gene: 6. CDR1 and CDR2 (germline): MGHRA, YSYEKL.

The chain uses TRBV10-3 and TRBJ2-5; D uncertain. Gene TRBJ2-7 matches the end of the DNA better, so the J call may be wrong. CDR1 is ENHRY and CDR2 is SYGVKD in the germline V gene. The CDR3 is 12 amino acids. In DNA, the CDR3 is TGTGCCATCAGCGCCCTTCCCTACGAGCAGTACTTC. Its translation: CAISALPYEQYF.

The genes are TRBV12-5 and TRBJ2-7; 7 positions match TRBD1. Trimming removed 0 bases from V and 0 bases from J; junction bases left unmatched: 11. Germline lookup yields CDR1 LGHNT and CDR2 FRNRAP. This CDR3 is built from 18 residues. The CDR3 region has the DNA TGTGCTAGTGGTTTGGTACTAGAGGGGGCCACGGACTCCTACGAGCAGTACTTC. This gives the protein CASGLVLEGATDSYEQYF.

The CDR3 bases are TGTGCCAGCAGCACAAGCGGGGGGTCCAACTACGAGCAGTACTTC. Translation: CASSTSGGSNYEQYF. The V call is TRBV7-8, the J call TRBJ2-7; TRBD2 aligns across 9 bases. CDR3 length: 15 amino acids. CDR1 and CDR2 (germline): SGHVS, FQNEAQ. The junction had 8 bases not matched to a gene; V was cut back by 5 bases and J by 3 bases.

Comments on this clone: An end of the junction differs from the germline gene, which may be a read error. The chain uses TRBV5-4 and TRBJ2-2; 8 bases map to TRBD2. The CDR3 covers 13 residues. CDR1 is SGHNT and CDR2 is YYREEE in the germline V gene (reference sequence). The CDR3 nucleotides are TGTGCCAGCAGCTTCCAACTTAGCGGGGAGCCGTTTTTT. Translating gives CASSFQLSGEPFF.

The rearrangement links TRBV4-1 to TRBJ1-2; 9 bases match TRBD1. Germline CDR1 and CDR2: MGHRA and YSYEKL. The CDR3 runs to 16 residues. Trimming removed 2 bases from V and 4 bases from J; junction bases left unmatched: 8. CDR3 sequence reads: CASSQNLGQGRYGYTF. CDR3 DNA: TGCGCCAGCAGCCAAAACCTGGGACAGGGTCGCTATGGCTACACCTTC.

This clone is medium-sized (0.01 to 0.1%) in the sample. This specimen includes other DNA sequences encoding the same CDR3. The chain has TRBV4-1 and TRBJ1-2; D is ambiguous. The V gene's germline CDR1 is MGHRA and CDR2 YSYEKL. The CDR3 runs to 13 residues. V lost 0 bases to trimming and J lost 2 bases, with 4 bases between them. In DNA, the CDR3 is TGCGCCAGCAGCCAAGAAAGCAACTATGGCTACACCTTC. This encodes CASSQESNYGYTF.

Comments on this clone: Because the CDR3 is missing its conserved closing phenylalanine or tryptophan, this is likely a read error. The gene calls are TRBV2 and TRBJ2-7, with D perhaps matching TRBD1 (5 bases). V lost 7 bases to trimming and J lost 2 bases, with 9 bases between them. Germline assignment: CDR1 SNHLY and CDR2 FYNNEI. This CDR3 is built from 12 residues. The DNA of the CDR3 is TGTGCCAGCATGGGCAGGGCCTACGAGCAGTACCTC. Translated: CASMGRAYEQYL.

The chain recombines TRBV6-5 with TRBJ1-1, with TRBD1 as a possible D gene (5 bases). The CDR3 is 15 amino acids. The germline CDR1 and CDR2 sequences are MNHEY and SVGAGI. Trimming stripped 0 bases from V and 4 bases from J, with 12 bases between. The CDR3 protein is CASSYSNSGSTEAFF. The CDR3, as DNA: TGTGCCAGCAGTTACTCGAATTCAGGGTCCACTGAAGCTTTCTTT.

J is TRBJ2-1 and V is TRBV9; D gene uncertain. Germline CDR1 SGDLS, CDR2 YYNGEE. Deletions cut 0 bases from V and 0 bases from J, with 7 bases between. The CDR3 has 15 amino acids. DNA for the CDR3: TGTGCCAGCAGCGTAGAGGGCCGCTCCTACAATGAGCAGTTCTTC. Translating it yields CASSVEGRSYNEQFF.

This clone came up once. The V gene is TRBV7-8, the J gene TRBJ1-1, with D perhaps matching TRBD1 (6 bases). Trimming shortened V by 2 bases and J by 5 bases, and 21 bases separated the two germline ends. Germline V CDR1 and CDR2: SGHVS, FQNEAQ. CDR3 length equals 17 residues. The CDR3 bases are TGTGCCAGCAGCTTAAGGGGGTGGGGCAGGGAAAGTACTGAAGCTTTCTTT. Protein sequence: CASSLRGWGRESTEAFF.

The chain links TRBV27 to TRBJ1-2; 9 bases line up with TRBD1. Germline CDR1 is MNHEY and CDR2 is SMNVEV (reference sequence). The CDR3 extends over 16 amino acids. The V and J ends lost 0 bases and 7 bases, in that order; junction bases with no gene match: 9. The CDR3 DNA is TGTGCCAGCAGTTTATCCGCGACAGGGGGGCGACTTGGCTACACCTTC. Translating it yields CASSLSATGGRLGYTF.

The chain uses TRBV11-1 and TRBJ2-3; D call uncertain. The CDR3 totals 14 residues. Germline CDR1 and CDR2: SGHAT and FQDESV (reference sequence). V was clipped by 1 base and J by 3 bases, with 8 bases between them. Written as DNA, the CDR3 is TGTGCCAGCAGCTTAGTATGGAGAACAGATACGCAGTATTTT. Its translation is CASSLVWRTDTQYF.

On this clone itself: The sample has other DNA sequences that encode this CDR3 too. V gene TRBV9 combines with J gene TRBJ2-2; D is possibly TRBD2 (6 bases). CDR3 length: 15 amino acids. Deletions cut 7 bases from V and 7 bases from J, with 20 bases between. Per germline, CDR1 SGDLS and CDR2 YYNGEE. The CDR3 sequence is CASGLGGPWDGELFF. In DNA form, the CDR3 reads TGTGCCAGCGGCCTCGGGGGTCCCTGGGACGGGGAGCTGTTTTTT. The entire variable domain, with the rest obtained from reference TRBV9 and TRBJ2-2, is as follows: DSGVTQTPKHLITATGQRVTLRCSPRSGDLSVYWYQQSLDQGLQFLIQYYNGEERAKGNILERFSAQQFPDLHSELNLSSLELGDSALYFCASGLGGPWDGELFFGEGSRLTVL.

This clone showed up just a few times. This sequence joins TRBV9 and TRBJ1-2, with D possibly being TRBD1 (6 bases). Between the trimmed V and J ends, which lost 6 bases and 6 bases, there was a span of 15 bases. The CDR3 runs to 13 residues. From germline, CDR1 is SGDLS and CDR2 YYNGEE. CDR3 in amino acids: CASNRGHSDGYTF. The CDR3 nucleotides read TGTGCCAGCAATCGGGGGCACAGCGATGGCTACACCTTC.

V is TRBV28 and J is TRBJ1-2; 8 bases map to TRBD1. This CDR3 comprises 17 residues. V lost 6 bases and J lost 6; bases outside the gene matches: 18. Germline V gene lookup returns CDR1 MDHEN and CDR2 SYDVKM. The CDR3 is CASSSWGQVKPADGYTF. The DNA of the CDR3 is TGTGCCAGCAGCTCGTGGGGACAGGTAAAACCTGCTGATGGCTACACCTTC.

The gene calls are TRBV11-2 and TRBJ2-7; possibly TRBD2 for D (5 bases). This CDR3 comprises 14 residues. Deletions cut 1 base from V and 1 base from J, with 8 bases between. Germline V gene sequence: CDR1 SGHAT, CDR2 FQNNGV. CDR3 loop: CASSLGAGSYEQYF. The CDR3, as DNA: TGTGCCAGCAGCTTAGGTGCGGGTTCCTACGAGCAGTACTTC. Based on the CDR3 plus reference TRBV11-2 and TRBJ2-7, the full variable domain is EAGVAQSPRYKIIEKRQSVAFWCNPISGHATLYWYQQILGQGPKLLIQFQNNGVVDDSQLPKDRFSAERLKGVDSTLKIQPAKLEDSAVYLCASSLGAGSYEQYFGPGTRLTVT.

This rearrangement joins TRBV5-3 to TRBJ1-5, with a tentative D call TRBD1 (6 bases). TRBV5-3 is marked as an open reading frame, function uncertain. V was pared by 4 bases and J by 0 bases, with 14 bases between. The CDR3 is 16 residues long. The CDR3 nucleotides read TGTGCCAGAAGCCCCCAGGACAGCAATAGCAATCAGCCCCAGCATTTT. This sequence encodes CARSPQDSNSNQPQHF.